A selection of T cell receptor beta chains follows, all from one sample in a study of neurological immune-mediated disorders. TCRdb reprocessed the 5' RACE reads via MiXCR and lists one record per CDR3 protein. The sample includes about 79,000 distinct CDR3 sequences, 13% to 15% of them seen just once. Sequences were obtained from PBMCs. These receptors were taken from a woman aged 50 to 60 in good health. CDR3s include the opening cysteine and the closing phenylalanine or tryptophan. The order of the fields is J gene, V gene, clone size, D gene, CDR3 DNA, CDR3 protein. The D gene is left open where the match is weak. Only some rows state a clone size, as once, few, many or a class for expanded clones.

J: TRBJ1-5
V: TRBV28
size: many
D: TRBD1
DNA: TGTGCCAGCAGCGAGGACAGGGGAAGTCAGCCCCAGCATTTT
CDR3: CASSEDRGSQPQHF

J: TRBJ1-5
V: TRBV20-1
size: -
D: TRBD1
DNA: TGCAGTGTTAGGACAGGGAGGTATCAGCCCCAGCATTTT
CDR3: CSVRTGRYQPQHF

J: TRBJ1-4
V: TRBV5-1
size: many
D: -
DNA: TGCGCCAGCAGCTCCGGGACAACTAATGAAAAACTGTTTTTT
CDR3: CASSSGTTNEKLFF

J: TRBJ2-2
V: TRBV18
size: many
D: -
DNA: TGTGCCAGCTCACGGCGGACAGACGGCACCGGGGAGCTGTTTTTT
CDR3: CASSRRTDGTGELFF

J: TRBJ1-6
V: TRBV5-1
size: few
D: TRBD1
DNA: TGCGCCAGCAGCTTCGGGACAGTCTATAATTCACCCCTCCACTTT
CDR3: CASSFGTVYNSPLHF

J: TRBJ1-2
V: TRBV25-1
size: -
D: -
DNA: TGTGCCAGCAGTGATACGGGGCTGGACTATGGCTACACCTTC
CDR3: CASSDTGLDYGYTF

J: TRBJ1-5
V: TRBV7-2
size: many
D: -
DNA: TGTGCCAGCAGCTCAGGGGTACAGGGCAATCAGCCCCAGCATTTT
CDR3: CASSSGVQGNQPQHF

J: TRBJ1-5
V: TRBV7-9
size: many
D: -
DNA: TGTGCCAGCAGCTTGGGGGCGGGATATCAGCCCCAGCATTTT
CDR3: CASSLGAGYQPQHF

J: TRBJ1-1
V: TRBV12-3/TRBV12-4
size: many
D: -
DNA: TGTGCCAGCAGTTTCAGGGGCACTGAAGCTTTCTTT
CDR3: CASSFRGTEAFF

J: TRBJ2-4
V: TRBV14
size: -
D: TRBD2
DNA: TGTGCCAGCAGCCAAGCTGGGGGGGGAAACATTCAGTACTTC
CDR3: CASSQAGGGNIQYF

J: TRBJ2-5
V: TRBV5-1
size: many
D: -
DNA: TGCGCCAGCAGCTTGGCGATTTCGTTAGAGACCCAGTACTTC
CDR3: CASSLAISLETQYF

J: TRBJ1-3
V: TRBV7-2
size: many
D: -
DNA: TGTGCCAGCAGCTTCTCTTTCCAAAACACCATATATTTT
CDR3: CASSFSFQNTIYF

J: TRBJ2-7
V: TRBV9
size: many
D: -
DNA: TGTGCCAGCAGCCCCGAGGGCTTCAGCTCCTACGAGCAGTACTTC
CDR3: CASSPEGFSSYEQYF

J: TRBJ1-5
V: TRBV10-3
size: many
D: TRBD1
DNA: TGTGCCATCAGCAGAGAACAGGGGGCAGGTCAGCCCCAGCATTTT
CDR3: CAISREQGAGQPQHF

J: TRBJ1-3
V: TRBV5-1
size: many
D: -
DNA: TGCGCCAGCAGCCCGGGAGGGACGACGGCCAGAAACACCATATATTTT
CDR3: CASSPGGTTARNTIYF